The 5 T cell receptor beta chains reported below all come from one sample, sequenced in a study of T cell responses to AZD1222 COVID-19 vaccine. Some clones are missing from TCRdb's copy, which holds only in-frame ones; the method was immunoSEQ multiplex PCR. This table holds about 120,000 clones, 93% found once. Sample: peripheral blood, taken on day 0 of AZD1222 vaccination. The receptor set was obtained from an adult in good health.

This clone was counted only a few times. The rearrangement links TRBV29-1 to TRBJ1-1, with a weak D call TRBD1 (5 bases). This CDR3 region has 12 residues. V was cut by 4 bases and J by 5 bases, with 11 bases left in between. Germline-derived CDR1 and CDR2 are SQVTM and ANQGSEA. CDR3 region: CSVGPRGTEAFF. CDR3 nucleotide sequence: TGCAGCGTTGGACCCCGGGGGACTGAAGCTTTCTTT. Full variable domain (outside the CDR3, taken from reference TRBV29-1 and TRBJ1-1): SAVISQKPSRDICQRGTSLTIQCQVDSQVTMMFWYRQQPGQSLTLIATANQGSEATYESGFVIDKFPISRPNLTFSTLTVSNMSPEDSSIYLCSVGPRGTEAFFGQGTRLTVV.

The chain recombines TRBV28 with TRBJ1-5; a weak D match, TRBD1 (5 bases). Germline V CDR1 and CDR2: MDHEN, SYDVKM. Trimming left V 4 bases short and J 6 bases short, with 19 bases between. CDR3 length: 16 amino acids. The CDR3 region is CASSSGSGQGSQPQHF. CDR3 bases: TGTGCCAGCAGTTCGGGGTCGGGGCAGGGCAGTCAGCCCCAGCATTTT.

This rearrangement joins TRBV27 to TRBJ1-2; no clear D gene. The V gene's germline CDR1 is MNHEY and CDR2 SMNVEV (reference sequence). Trimming took off 2 bases at V and 2 bases at J, with 6 bases between the two ends. The CDR3 extends over 13 amino acids. The CDR3 nucleotides read TGTGCCAGCAGTTTACAAGAAAACTATGGCTACACCTTC. This encodes CASSLQENYGYTF.

The chain links TRBV27 to TRBJ2-1, with D tentatively TRBD2 (6 bases). Germline CDR1 is MNHEY and CDR2 is SMNVEV (reference sequence). There are 19 residues in the CDR3. Trimming removed 3 bases at V and 4 bases at J, with 25 bases between. CDR3 in DNA: TGTGCCAGCAGTTTTGCGGTGGGGGACCCGGCCGGGGGATACAATGAGCAGTTCTTC. Protein product: CASSFAVGDPAGGYNEQFF.

This sequence joins TRBV20-1 and TRBJ1-1; D is undetermined. V was clipped by 1 base and J by 8 bases, with 8 bases between them. This CDR3 has 11 residues. The germline V gene has CDR1 DFQATT and CDR2 SNEGSKA (reference sequence). The CDR3 DNA reads as TGCAGTGCTAGAGTGACGGCAGAAGCTTTCTTT. Its protein is CSARVTAEAFF.